These T cell receptor beta chains were read from a single sample in a study of blood T cells in healthy people across ages. TCRdb ran MiXCR on the 5' RACE reads and lists one entry per CDR3 protein. The table shows some 1,800,000 distinct CDR3 sequences, with 39% occurring only once. Sequenced input: blood. These receptors originate from a human donor in good health. The CDR3 runs from the conserved cysteine through the conserved F or W. Fields, in order: V gene, J gene, D gene, clone size, CDR3 protein, CDR3 DNA. D genes are given only for firm matches. Size is stated for part of the rows, as once, few or many counts, or as a class when the clone is expanded.

TRBV7-2	TRBJ1-1	NA	NA	CASSLNQGTAFF	TGTGCCAGCAGCTTAAATCAGGGAACAGCTTTCTTT
TRBV15	TRBJ2-5	NA	NA	CATSAGPSQETQYF	TGTGCCACCAGCGCAGGACCCAGCCAAGAGACCCAGTACTTC
TRBV7-2	TRBJ1-1	NA	NA	CASSLAPRTIMNTEAFF	TGTGCCAGCAGCTTAGCGCCCCGGACAATTATGAACACTGAAGCTTTCTTT
TRBV9	TRBJ2-7	NA	NA	CASSVTPWAASSYEQYF	TGTGCCAGCAGCGTAACCCCCTGGGCGGCGTCATCCTACGAGCAGTACTTC
TRBV15	TRBJ2-3	NA	NA	CATSNNRGGGTDTQYF	TGTGCCACCAGCAACAACAGGGGAGGGGGCACAGATACGCAGTATTTT
TRBV4-2	TRBJ2-5	NA	NA	CASSQGSRAQQETQYF	TGTGCCAGCAGCCAAGGGTCCCGGGCCCAACAAGAGACCCAGTACTTC
TRBV7-2	TRBJ1-2	NA	few	CASSREQSNYGYTF	TGTGCCAGCAGCCGAGAACAGTCGAACTATGGCTACACCTTC
TRBV4-3	TRBJ2-5	NA	NA	CASSQDEGAGETQYF	TGCGCCAGCAGCCAAGATGAGGGCGCCGGTGAGACCCAGTACTTC
TRBV7-2	TRBJ1-5	NA	NA	CASSPNRVQPQHF	TGTGCCAGCAGCCCCAACAGGGTTCAGCCCCAGCATTTT
TRBV10-3	TRBJ2-5	TRBD1	few	CATQGRTGFGETQYF	TGTGCCACCCAGGGCCGGACAGGGTTTGGAGAGACCCAGTACTTC
TRBV11-2	TRBJ2-3	NA	NA	CASSLVVQGTHRRLDTQYF	TGTGCCAGCAGCTTAGTCGTGCAGGGGACACACAGAAGGCTGGATACGCAGTATTTT
TRBV29-1	TRBJ2-1	TRBD1	NA	CSADRGDEQFF	TGCAGCGCCGACAGGGGCGACGAGCAGTTCTTC
TRBV7-8	TRBJ2-5	NA	NA	CASSPLRGSNEQYF	TGTGCCAGCAGCCCTCTACGGGGGTCTAATGAGCAGTACTTC
TRBV27	TRBJ1-5	NA	few	CVSSDLPDNQPQHF	TGTGTCAGCAGCGACCTGCCAGACAATCAGCCCCAGCATTTT
TRBV20-1	TRBJ2-7	NA	NA	CSARDRDISYEQYF	TGCAGTGCTAGAGACCGGGACATCTCCTACGAGCAGTACTTC
TRBV5-1	TRBJ2-5	TRBD2	NA	CASSWRLAGRETQYF	TGCGCCAGCAGCTGGAGACTAGCGGGGCGAGAGACCCAGTACTTC
TRBV5-1	TRBJ2-7	NA	NA	CASSLSPTGSDEQYF	TGCGCCAGCAGCTTGAGTCCCACAGGGTCGGACGAGCAGTACTTC
TRBV7-2	TRBJ2-7	TRBD2	NA	CASSPRGGKQVYEQYF	TGTGCCAGCAGCCCACGGGGGGGCAAGCAGGTATACGAGCAGTACTTC
TRBV15	TRBJ2-7	NA	few	CATSRDFPGSYEQYF	TGTGCCACCAGCAGGGATTTCCCCGGTAGTTACGAGCAGTACTTC
TRBV18	TRBJ1-2	TRBD1	many	CASSPRTGGDYGYTF	TGTGCCAGCTCACCGAGGACAGGGGGGGACTATGGCTACACCTTC
TRBV6-2/TRBV6-3	TRBJ2-5	NA	NA	CASSYNRTSPPETQYF	TGTGCCAGCAGTTACAATCGGACTTCCCCTCCGGAGACCCAGTACTTC
TRBV28	TRBJ2-7	NA	NA	CASSSTPKKTSYEQYF	TGTGCCAGCAGTTCCACCCCGAAGAAAACTTCCTACGAGCAGTACTTC
TRBV29-1	TRBJ2-3	NA	many	CSVSRGGTDTQYF	TGCAGCGTTTCACGGGGCGGCACAGATACGCAGTATTTT
TRBV6-5	TRBJ1-2	NA	NA	CASSYYPSGTANYGYTF	TGTGCCAGCAGTTACTATCCGTCCGGGACGGCAAACTATGGCTACACCTTC